This entry lists 15 T cell receptor beta chains sequenced from one sample in a study of OX40 agonist ivuxolimab in advanced cancers. Sequencing was performed with immunoSEQ multiplex PCR; in TCRdb, only in-frame clones are kept and a portion is missing. The sample carries roughly 55,000 clones, 75% to 90% recorded once. This specimen was CD4+ or CD8+ T cells sorted from blood, taken in a trial of the OX40 agonist ivuxolimab. Receptors were obtained from an adult with an advanced solid tumor such as melanoma, head and neck, liver or kidney cancer.

The chain is built from TRBV4-3 and TRBJ2-7, with a tentative D call TRBD2 (5 bases). V dropped 2 bases and J dropped 6 bases, with 14 bases sitting between them. Germline V lookup: CDR1 LGHNA, CDR2 YSLEER. The CDR3 is 14 residues long. Here the CDR3 DNA reads TGCGCCAGCAGCCAACACGGCGAGGGCGGCGAGCAGTACTTC. Amino acids: CASSQHGEGGEQYF.

The count of this clone is one. This chain connects TRBV5-4 to TRBJ2-4; TRBD2 aligns across 9 bases. This CDR3 is built from 15 residues. Germline V lookup: CDR1 SGHNT, CDR2 YYREEE (reference sequence). The trim removed 4 bases at V and 10 bases at J, leaving 12 bases unmatched. CDR3 coding DNA: TGTGCCAGCAGCCCAGGGACTAGCCCAGGCGATATTCAGTACTTC. This codes for CASSPGTSPGDIQYF.

Regarding this clone: Other DNA sequences of this sample code for an identical CDR3. CDR3: CASSLAGDYGYTF. CDR3 nucleotide sequence: TGTGCCAGCAGTTTAGCCGGCGACTATGGCTACACCTTC. The chain is built from TRBV27 and TRBJ1-2; D gene ambiguous. CDR3 length equals 13 residues. CDR1 is MNHEY, CDR2 SMNVEV, per germline (reference sequence). Trimming removed 2 bases at V and 3 bases at J, with 7 bases between.

The rearrangement links TRBV9 to TRBJ1-2; D gene ambiguous. Trimming left V 0 bases short and J 8 bases short, with 11 bases between. This CDR3 is 13 amino acids long. Germline CDR1 is SGDLS and CDR2 is YYNGEE. CDR3 protein: CASSVGTAWGYTF. CDR3 coding DNA: TGTGCCAGCAGCGTAGGAACAGCCTGGGGCTACACCTTC.

The rearrangement uses TRBV6-5 and TRBJ2-7; 11 bases map to TRBD1. The CDR3 is 15 residues long. V shed 6 bases and J 3 bases; nucleotides not matched to a gene: 7. Per germline, CDR1 MNHEY and CDR2 SVGAGI. CDR3 coding DNA: TGTGCCAGCAGCGGAGGACAGGGGGCCCACTACGAGCAGTACTTC. This encodes CASSGGQGAHYEQYF.

This sequence joins TRBV28 and TRBJ2-7; perhaps TRBD2 as D (6 bases). V gave up 6 bases and J gave up 7 bases, with 19 bases separating them. This CDR3 is built from 14 residues. The germline gives CDR1 MDHEN, CDR2 SYDVKM. The CDR3, as DNA: TGTGCCAGCAGAGGGACTTGGGGCGCGGAAGAGCAGTACTTC. Residues: CASRGTWGAEEQYF.

The CDR3 sequence is CASSDPETGEETQYF. CDR3 nucleotides: TGCGCCAGCAGTGACCCCGAGACAGGGGAAGAGACCCAGTACTTC. The rearrangement joins TRBV10-1 to TRBJ2-5, with 8 bases lining up with TRBD1. There are 15 residues in the CDR3. After removal of 3 bases from V and 3 bases from J, the junction contained 6 bases not matched to a gene. CDR1 and CDR2 (germline): WNHNN, SYGVQD (reference sequence).

This clone was detected only once. The V call is TRBV2, the J call TRBJ1-5; D is undetermined. V dropped 3 bases and J dropped 4 bases, with 10 bases sitting between them. Germline CDR1 is SNHLY and CDR2 is FYNNEI. CDR3 size: 14 residues. CDR3 nucleotide sequence: TGTGCCAGCAGTGATGCGGGCCGGAATCAGCCCCAGCATTTT. This translates into CASSDAGRNQPQHF.

The chain joins TRBV9 to TRBJ2-3, with 7 positions matching TRBD2. The junction had 4 bases not matched to a gene; V was cut back by 4 bases and J by 8 bases. The germline gives CDR1 SGDLS, CDR2 YYNGEE. The CDR3 contains 12 residues. CDR3 sequence: CASSPSGGTQYF. The CDR3 DNA follows: TGTGCCAGCAGCCCCTCGGGGGGTACGCAGTATTTT.

This chain uses TRBV13 with TRBJ2-1, with TRBD1 matching over 7 bases. The V segment lost 5 bases and the J segment 7 bases; nucleotides outside the gene matches: 8. The germline gives CDR1 PRHDT, CDR2 FYEKMQ (reference sequence). This CDR3 contains 14 residues. The CDR3 protein is CASSQTGFGNEQFF. In DNA, the CDR3 is TGTGCCAGCAGCCAGACAGGGTTTGGGAATGAGCAGTTCTTC.

This clone has just one count. V usage is TRBV10-1 and J usage is TRBJ2-7, with unresolved D. This CDR3 is 13 amino acids long. V was cut by 8 bases and J by 4 bases, with 15 bases left in between. Germline CDR1 and CDR2: WNHNN and SYGVQD (reference sequence). This chain's CDR3 is CASGQIEEYEQYF. CDR3 DNA sequence: TGCGCCAGCGGCCAGATTGAGGAGTACGAGCAGTACTTC.

Here the CDR3 DNA reads TGTGCCAGCACCATACAGGGATCGGACTCACCCCTCCACTTT. Protein: CASTIQGSDSPLHF. This sequence joins TRBV27 and TRBJ1-6; maybe TRBD1 (6 bases). The germline gives CDR1 MNHEY, CDR2 SMNVEV (reference sequence). The CDR3 loop spans 14 amino acids. V lost 7 bases to trimming and J lost 10 bases, with 17 bases between them.

This chain's CDR3 is CASSTGQAGGTGQPQHF. The DNA for the CDR3 is TGTGCCAGCAGTACTGGTCAAGCCGGGGGCACGGGGCAGCCCCAGCATTTT. The chain combines TRBV2 with TRBJ1-5, with D perhaps matching TRBD1 (6 bases). Germline V gene data show CDR1 as SNHLY and CDR2 as FYNNEI. The V end was cut by 5 bases, the J end by 7 bases, with 24 bases between. CDR3 length: 17 amino acids.

The chain joins TRBV9 to TRBJ2-1; TRBD2 might be the D (5 bases). V was shortened by 4 bases and J by 6 bases, with 14 bases between the two germline ends. CDR1 is SGDLS, CDR2 YYNGEE, per germline. The CDR3 runs to 14 residues. The CDR3 is CASSPPGFGNEQFF. CDR3 coding DNA: TGTGCCAGCAGCCCCCCGGGGTTCGGCAATGAGCAGTTCTTC. The full variable domain, with the rest looked up from reference TRBV9 and TRBJ2-1, is DSGVTQTPKHLITATGQRVTLRCSPRSGDLSVYWYQQSLDQGLQFLIQYYNGEERAKGNILERFSAQQFPDLHSELNLSSLELGDSALYFCASSPPGFGNEQFFGPGTRLTVL.

CDR3 residues: CASSLELAGSSYEQYF. Here the CDR3 DNA reads TGTGCCAGCAGTTTAGAGCTAGCGGGGAGCTCCTACGAGCAGTACTTC. This chain links TRBV27 with TRBJ2-7; 9 bases match TRBD2. The V gene end was trimmed by 2 bases and the J gene end by 0 bases; junction bases not matched to a gene: 5. The germline V gene has CDR1 MNHEY and CDR2 SMNVEV (reference sequence). This CDR3 comprises 16 residues.